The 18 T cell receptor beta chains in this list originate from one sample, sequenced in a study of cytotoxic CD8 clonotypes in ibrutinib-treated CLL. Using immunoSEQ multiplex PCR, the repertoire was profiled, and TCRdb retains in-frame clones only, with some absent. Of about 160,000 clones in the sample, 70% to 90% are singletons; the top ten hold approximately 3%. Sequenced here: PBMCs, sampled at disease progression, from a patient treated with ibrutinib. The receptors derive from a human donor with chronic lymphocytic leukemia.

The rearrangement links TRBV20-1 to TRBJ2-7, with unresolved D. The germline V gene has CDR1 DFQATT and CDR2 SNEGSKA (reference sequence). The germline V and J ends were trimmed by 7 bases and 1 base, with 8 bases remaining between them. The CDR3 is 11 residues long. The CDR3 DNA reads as TGCAGTGGGCAGAAATCCTACGAGCAGTACTTC. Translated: CSGQKSYEQYF.

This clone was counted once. CDR3 bases: TGTGCCAGCAGCGTCGGGGGCCGTCTAGGGAAGAACACTGAAGCTTTCTTT. Its protein product is CASSVGGRLGKNTEAFF. V is TRBV9 and J is TRBJ1-1; maybe TRBD1 (6 bases). This CDR3 has 17 residues. V lost 2 bases and J 1 base, leaving 18 bases between the germline ends. CDR1 and CDR2 from the germline V gene are SGDLS and YYNGEE.

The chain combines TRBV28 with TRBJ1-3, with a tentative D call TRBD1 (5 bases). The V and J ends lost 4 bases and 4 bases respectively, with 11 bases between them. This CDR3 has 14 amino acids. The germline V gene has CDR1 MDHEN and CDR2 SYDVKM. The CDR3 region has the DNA TGTGCCAGCAGTTCAGCGGGGCAGGGAAACACCATATATTTT. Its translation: CASSSAGQGNTIYF.

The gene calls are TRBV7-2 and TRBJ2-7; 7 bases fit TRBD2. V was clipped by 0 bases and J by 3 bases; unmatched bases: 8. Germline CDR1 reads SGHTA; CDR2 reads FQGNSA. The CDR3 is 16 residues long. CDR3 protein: CASSLAGGSNFYEQYF. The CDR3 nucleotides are TGTGCCAGCAGCTTAGCCGGGGGGTCTAACTTCTACGAGCAGTACTTC.

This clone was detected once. The CDR3: CASSPRRHQETQYF. CDR3 nucleotides: TGTGCCAGCAGCCCCCGCCGCCACCAAGAGACCCAGTACTTC. This sequence joins TRBV28 and TRBJ2-5, with D unclear. The V end lost 6 bases, the J end lost 0 bases, and 11 bases lay between the germline ends. Germline values: CDR1 MDHEN, CDR2 SYDVKM. The CDR3 loop spans 14 amino acids.

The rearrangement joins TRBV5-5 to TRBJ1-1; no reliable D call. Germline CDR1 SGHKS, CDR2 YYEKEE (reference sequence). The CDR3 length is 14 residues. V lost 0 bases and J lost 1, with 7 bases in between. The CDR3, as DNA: TGTGCCAGCAGCTTGGTATCCGAGAACACTGAAGCTTTCTTT. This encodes CASSLVSENTEAFF.

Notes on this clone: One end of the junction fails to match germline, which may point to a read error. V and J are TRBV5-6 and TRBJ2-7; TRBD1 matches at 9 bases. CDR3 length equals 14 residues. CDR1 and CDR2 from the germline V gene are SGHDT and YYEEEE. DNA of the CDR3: TGTGCCAGCAGCTTGTTCAGGCGGGACAGGGAGATGGACTTC. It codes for CASSLFRRDREMDF. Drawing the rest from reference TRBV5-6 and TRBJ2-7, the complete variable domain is DAGVTQSPTHLIKTRGQQVTLRCSPKSGHDTVSWYQQALGQGPQFIFQYYEEEERQRGNFPDRFSGHQFPNYSSELNVNALLLGDSALYLCASSLFRRDREMDFGPGTRLTVT.

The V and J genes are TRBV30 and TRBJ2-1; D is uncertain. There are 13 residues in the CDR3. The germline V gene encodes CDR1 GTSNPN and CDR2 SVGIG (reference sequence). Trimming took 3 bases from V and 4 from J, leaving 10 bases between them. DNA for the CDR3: TGTGCCTGGAGATCGCGGCCATACAATGAGCAGTTCTTC. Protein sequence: CAWRSRPYNEQFF.

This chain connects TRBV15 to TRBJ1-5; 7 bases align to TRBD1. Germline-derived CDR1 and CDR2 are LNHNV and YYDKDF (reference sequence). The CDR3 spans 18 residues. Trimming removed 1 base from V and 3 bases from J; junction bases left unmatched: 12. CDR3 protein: CATSRAPTGRAFNQPQHF. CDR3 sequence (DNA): TGTGCCACCAGCAGAGCCCCGACAGGGAGGGCTTTCAATCAGCCCCAGCATTTT.

CDR3 coding DNA: TGTGCCAGCAGCTTAGACCCACAGGGACAGGCTCGCTACACCTTC. Translated, it gives CASSLDPQGQARYTF. V usage is TRBV11-2 and J usage is TRBJ1-2; TRBD1 matches at 8 bases. V lost 0 bases to trimming and J lost 9 bases; unmatched junction nucleotides: 9. The CDR3 sequence is 15 residues long. CDR1 and CDR2 from the germline V gene are SGHAT and FQNNGV.

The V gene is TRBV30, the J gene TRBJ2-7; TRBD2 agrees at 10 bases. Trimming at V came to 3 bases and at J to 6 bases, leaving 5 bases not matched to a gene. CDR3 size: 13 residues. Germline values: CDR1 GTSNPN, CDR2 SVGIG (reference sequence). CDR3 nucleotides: TGTGCCTGGAGCGCGGGACTAGCGAGCGAGCAGTACTTC. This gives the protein CAWSAGLASEQYF.

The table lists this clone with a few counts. CDR3 residues: CASSEFGQGANTGELFF. CDR3 DNA: TGCGCCAGCAGTGAGTTTGGACAGGGGGCGAACACCGGGGAGCTGTTTTTT. V and J are TRBV10-2 and TRBJ2-2, with 10 bases that match TRBD1. The germline CDR1 and CDR2 sequences are WSHSY and SAAADI. This CDR3 region has 17 residues. V trimming: 1 base; J trimming: 0 bases; junction bases outside the gene matches: 2.

The CDR3 sequence: CASSDTRGRGGYTF. DNA for the CDR3: TGTGCCAGCAGTGACACCCGGGGGCGCGGTGGCTACACCTTC. The chain is built from TRBV6-4 and TRBJ1-2, with a tentative D call TRBD1 (6 bases). This CDR3 comprises 14 residues. Trimming took 2 bases from V and 7 from J, leaving 14 bases between them. Germline CDR1 is MRHNA and CDR2 is SNTAGT.

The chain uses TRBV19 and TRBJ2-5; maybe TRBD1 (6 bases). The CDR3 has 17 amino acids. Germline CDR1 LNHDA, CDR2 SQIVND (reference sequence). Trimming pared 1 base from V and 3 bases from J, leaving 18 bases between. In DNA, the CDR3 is TGTGCCAGTAGTATAGTTTACCTGGCCAGGGGTGAAGAGACCCAGTACTTC. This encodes CASSIVYLARGEETQYF.

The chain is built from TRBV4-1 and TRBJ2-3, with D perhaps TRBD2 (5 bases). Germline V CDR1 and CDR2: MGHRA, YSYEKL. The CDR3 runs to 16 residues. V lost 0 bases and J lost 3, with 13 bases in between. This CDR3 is CASSQEDLASTDTQYF. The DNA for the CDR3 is TGCGCCAGCAGCCAAGAAGATCTAGCTTCTACAGATACGCAGTATTTT.

The CDR3 nucleotides are TGCGCCAGCAGCTTGGGGCCAGAGACCCAGTACTTC. Its protein is CASSLGPETQYF. The chain carries TRBV5-1 and TRBJ2-5; D ambiguous. V was clipped by 0 bases and J by 4 bases, with 4 bases between them. Germline V gene data show CDR1 as SGHRS and CDR2 as YFSETQ. CDR3 length: 12 amino acids.

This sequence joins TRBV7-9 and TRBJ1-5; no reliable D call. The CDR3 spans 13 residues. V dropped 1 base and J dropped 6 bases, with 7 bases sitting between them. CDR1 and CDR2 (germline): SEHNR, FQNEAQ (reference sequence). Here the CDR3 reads CASSLVEGQPQHF. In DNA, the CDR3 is TGTGCCAGCAGCTTAGTTGAGGGTCAGCCCCAGCATTTT.

The CDR3: CASSPGASTDTQYF. The CDR3 region has the DNA TGTGCCAGTAGTCCAGGGGCGAGCACAGATACGCAGTATTTT. The rearrangement uses TRBV19 and TRBJ2-3, with D possibly matching TRBD1 (6 bases). V was cut by 5 bases and J by 0 bases, with 9 bases left in between. The CDR3 has 14 amino acids. Germline V gene lookup returns CDR1 LNHDA and CDR2 SQIVND (reference sequence).